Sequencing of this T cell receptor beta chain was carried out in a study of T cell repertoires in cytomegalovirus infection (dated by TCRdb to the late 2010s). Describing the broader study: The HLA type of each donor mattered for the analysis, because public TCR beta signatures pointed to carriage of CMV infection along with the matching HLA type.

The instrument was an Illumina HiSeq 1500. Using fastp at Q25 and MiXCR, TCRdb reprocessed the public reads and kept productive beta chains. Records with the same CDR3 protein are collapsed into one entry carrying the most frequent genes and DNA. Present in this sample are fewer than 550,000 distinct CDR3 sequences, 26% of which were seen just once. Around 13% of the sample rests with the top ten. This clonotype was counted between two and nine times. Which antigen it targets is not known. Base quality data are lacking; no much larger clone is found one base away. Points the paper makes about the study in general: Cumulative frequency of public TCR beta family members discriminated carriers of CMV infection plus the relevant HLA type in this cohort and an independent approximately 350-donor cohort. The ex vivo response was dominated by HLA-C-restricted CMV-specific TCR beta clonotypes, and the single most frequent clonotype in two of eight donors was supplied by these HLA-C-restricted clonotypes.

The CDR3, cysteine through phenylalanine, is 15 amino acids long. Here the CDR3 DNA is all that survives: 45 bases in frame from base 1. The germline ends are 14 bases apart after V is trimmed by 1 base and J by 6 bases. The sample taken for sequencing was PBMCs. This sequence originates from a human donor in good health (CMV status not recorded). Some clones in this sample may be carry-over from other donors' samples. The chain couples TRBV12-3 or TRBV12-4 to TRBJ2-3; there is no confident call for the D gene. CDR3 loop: CASSLGIRAGDTQYF. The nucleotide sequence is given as TGTGCCAGCAGTTTAGGCATAAGGGCCGGTGATACGCAGTATTTT.